This T cell receptor (beta chain) comes out of a study of cytomegalovirus exposure and HLA in healthy donors (dated by TCRdb to about 2017). Turning to the overall study: An earlier analysis of several hundred of the donors reported approximately 290 Gb of sequence data and roughly 100 million unique TCR beta sequences from approximately 180 million T cells. Alongside the repertoire data, information on donor age, sex, ethnicity and CMV serostatus was compiled. In an earlier analysis of a few hundred of the donors, high-throughput TCR beta sequencing was used to judge whether each TCR beta V gene segment behaved as functional or pseudogenic. In a later analysis, previously published TCR beta repertoires from 666 donors were re-analyzed and high-resolution HLA genotyping was added so that TCR occurrence patterns could be studied. Approximately 300 gigabases of sequencing data and some 85 million unique TCR sequences were included in an early release covering roughly 600 HLA-typed donors. Rather than using new phenotypic data, the later analysis identified candidate immune exposures from TCR beta sequences and from how often those sequences occurred across donors. Class I and class II HLA loci were covered by the typing at four-digit resolution. All discovery cohort repertoires had been generated using a single sequencing platform. The study used immunosequencing to profile the T cell repertoires of under 700 subjects and linked those repertoires to cytomegalovirus serostatus. The genetic ancestry cluster associated with self-reported Caucasian donors included about 81% of the roughly 400 genotyped donors. The study aimed to test whether cataloging public T cell receptors could reveal signatures of past pathogen exposure. A later genetic analysis took genome-wide SNP genotypes for about 55% of the roughly 700 donors and used that subset as a discovery cohort. To predict cytomegalovirus infection status, the study brought together high-throughput TCR immunosequencing, statistical association of individual TCRs with disease status, and machine learning. A handful of DR-DQ haplotypes were handled as single units for association and clustering because linkage in the cohort was strong. Besides the first cohort of roughly 660 subjects, a separate validation cohort made up of 120 different subjects was used. Typing coverage varied by locus: about 620-630 donors for A, B, C, DRB1 and DQB1; more than 500 for DQA1; about 570 for DPA1; about 450 for DPB1. Across under 500 genotyped donors of the cohort, an average of about 240,000 unique TCR beta nucleotide sequences per donor were sequenced, and 15% to 20% of those sequences were non-productive.

About this clone: This receptor's antigen is unknown. Base-call qualities are not available, and no considerably larger clone is one nucleotide away.

Library prep was done by the immunoSEQ multiplex PCR assay. A mixture of 60 forward primers for TCR Vbeta segments and 13 reverse primers for TCR Jbeta segments was used in the multiplex PCR. Amplification of the CDR3 region of rearranged TCR beta genes was performed with a multiplex PCR assay on genomic DNA. The Illumina HiSeq System was used to sequence the amplified TCR beta libraries as 87-base-pair reads. In the original analysis: A later analysis tallied roughly 78 million unique TCR beta chains across the approximately 670 repertoires, and some 12 million of those chains were shared by two or more donors. A nearest-neighbor algorithm error-corrected the raw reads and collapsed the reads into unique sequences, merging closely related sequences to remove PCR and sequencing errors. V, D and J gene segments were assigned by aligning CDR3 sequences to IMGT reference sequences. For a sequence to be retained, at least a six-nucleotide match to both a V gene segment and a J gene segment was required. Rearrangements were classified as productive when the CDR3 lacked stop codons and remained in frame with V and J, and all other rearrangements were classified as non-productive. Following IMGT convention, CDR3 was defined as the stretch from the second conserved V-encoded cysteine to the conserved J-encoded phenylalanine. The earlier analysis of 500 to 750 of the donors excluded any sequence lacking an unambiguous match to a single V gene segment. In an earlier analysis of roughly 500 of the donors, V segments were called functional above 56.7% productive rearrangements and were called segregating when the between-donor standard deviation exceeded 5%. A statistical classification framework was built to diagnose cytomegalovirus status from the catalog of TCR beta chain sequences. A later analysis assigned V and J genes by comparing TCR nucleotide sequences with IMGT/GENE-DB human TR gene sequences. The TCRdist pipeline was used in a later analysis to assign CDR3 sequences and most-parsimonious VDJ recombination scenarios. A later analysis defined each TCR beta chain by its CDR3 amino acid sequence plus V-gene family, and excluded reads lacking a unique V-gene family. To address suspected cross-contamination and a sequencing artifact, a later analysis removed around 590 highly shared, low-generation-probability nucleotide sequences. In a later analysis, a clonal expansion index was calculated for each public chain from normalized within-repertoire ranks of inferred template counts. A later analysis computed generation probabilities with a VDJ recombination model fitted to out-of-frame rearrangements, and checked the results against IGoR. Hypergeometric tests were used in a later analysis to score TCR-TCR, TCR-HLA and TCR-CMV co-occurrence, with a repertoire-size bias correction applied to the TCR pairs. A later analysis estimated false discovery rates by permuting HLA or CMV assignments 20 times. In a later analysis, co-occurring TCRs were grouped using DBSCAN, with TCRdist sequence similarity added in when clustering inside HLA-allele-positive subsets. Co-occurrence clustering excluded repertoires with fewer than 30,000 or more than 120,000 public chains, plus five with anomalous nucleotide sharing. Here the immuneACCESS table is served through TCRdb, limited to in-frame sequences with V and J called. Missing clones are a known gap in these copies; in checked studies unresolved V genes cover under half, and the rest lacks a known reason. The D gene and trimming were derived from the DNA, and the V and J assignments and clone size from that table. The sample contains about 130,000 clones, 74% of them found a single time. The ten largest clonotypes hold less than 7% of the sample.

Broader findings and caveats from the paper: A later analysis reported that several top co-occurrence clusters appeared linked to parvovirus B19, influenza, CMV and Epstein-Barr virus. Linkage disequilibrium might explain the correlated functional status among segregating V segments, but an unknown experimental factor could not be ruled out. The classifier was reported to diagnose cytomegalovirus status with high specificity and sensitivity in both the original and validation cohorts. A later genetic analysis associated a missense DCLRE1C variant with V-gene and J-gene trimming of TCR beta chains, and an independent cohort replicated the association. In a later analysis, TCR association rates were found to vary across HLA loci, with the most associated TCRs seen for DRB1 alleles and the fewest for HLA-C alleles. In vitro tests confirmed that a few of the cytomegalovirus-associated TCR beta chains recognize cytomegalovirus antigens. Because the 87-base-pair reads could not distinguish some IMGT-functional V segments, including TRBV6-2 and TRBV6-3, those segments were excluded. Most TCR sequences were seen in very few donors, while some public TCRs were found in many individuals. A further reported finding was that TCR beta sequences accurately predicted the HLA-A and HLA-B alleles for most subjects in the first cohort. In a later analysis, most CMV-associated TCR beta chains were found to appear HLA-restricted, with HLA associations seemingly driven largely by CMV exposure. Because some donors lacked HLA typing at each locus, the association tests relied only on the typed subset. The authors suggested that the approach could potentially be extended to other disease states and immunological phenotypes. The earlier analysis of approximately 560 of the donors excluded seventeen rarely observed V segments, including chromosome 9 orphons, because counts were too low. Sequencing depth was assumed to be roughly uniform across donors in the presence/absence analyses, though that assumption may not hold. In an earlier analysis of some 640 of the donors, most TCR beta V segments were observed in productive rearrangements about 90% or about 30% of the time, broadly matching IMGT annotations. Only TCR beta chains were sequenced in this cohort, and the absence of alpha or paired-chain data limited detectable features. A later analysis found that HLA-associated TCR beta chains were more clonally expanded and had lower generation probabilities than equally common non-associated chains. When HLA alleles, especially DR and DQ, strongly co-occurred, attributing TCR associations to individual alleles was difficult. Compared with the approximately 700-donor mean, donors in an Asian-associated ancestry cluster had fewer N-insertions in productive TCRs, according to a later genetic analysis. At a false discovery rate of 0.05, a later analysis linked fewer than 20,000 TCR beta sequences to specific HLA alleles. CMV serostatus was the only immune exposure information available for the cohort. The study listed 150 to 200 TCR beta chains as associated with cytomegalovirus. The sequencing pipeline was judged likely to have produced a cluster of highly shared sequence variants as a technical artifact.

Trimming removed 3 bases from V and 6 bases from J; the gene matches leave 5 bases unexplained. For CDR1 and CDR2, the germline V gene lists MGHDK and SYGVNS. The CDR3 contains 14 residues, cysteine and phenylalanine counted. The only DNA kept is the CDR3, 42 bases in frame from the first base. In total, about 650 healthy bone marrow donors made up the cohort. At the time of sampling, every cohort member was nominally healthy, though immune exposures that went unrecorded were likely present. The donor tested CMV seropositive and was one of the 289 seropositive cohort members. Every donor gave a peripheral blood sample, and the peripheral blood mononuclear cells from that sample were used for TCR beta sequencing. Genomic DNA extraction from the blood cell samples was performed with the Qiagen DNeasy Blood Extraction Kit.

In this chain, TRBV25-1 is recombined with TRBJ1-5, with 7 junctional bases fitting TRBD1. The receptor's source is a woman aged 50 to 60 in good health and CMV-seropositive. The sequencing input was PBMCs. DNA sequence: TGTGCCAGCAGTGACCCGACAGGGCTTCAGCCCCAGCATTTT. Its coded protein is CASSDPTGLQPQHF. Joined to the reference TRBV25-1 and TRBJ1-5 proteins, this CDR3 gives the full variable domain: EADIYQTPRYLVIGTGKKITLECSQTMGHDKMYWYQQDPGMELHLIHYSYGVNSTEKGDLSSESTVSRIRTEHFPLTLESARPSHTSQYLCASSDPTGLQPQHFGDGTRLSIL.